A single sample gave rise to the 2 T cell receptor beta chains below, sequenced in a study of blood T cell repertoires in COVID-19. Data came from immunoSEQ multiplex PCR; TCRdb stores just in-frame clones and leaves some out. This table holds 150,000 to 170,000 clones, around four fifths found once. The sample consisted of peripheral blood. The receptor source for this set is a woman of 80 years or more with acute or convalescent COVID-19.

J is TRBJ1-1 and V is TRBV2; D remains ambiguous. The CDR3 sequence is 12 residues long. The germline V gene has CDR1 SNHLY and CDR2 FYNNEI. V was pared by 4 bases and J by 2 bases, with 5 bases between. The CDR3 region is CASSVSNTEAFF. The CDR3 DNA reads as TGTGCCAGCAGTGTGAGTAACACTGAAGCTTTCTTT. Drawing the rest from reference TRBV2 and TRBJ1-1, the complete variable domain is EPEVTQTPSHQVTQMGQEVILRCVPISNHLYFYWYRQILGQKVEFLVSFYNNEISEKSEIFDDQFSVERPDGSNFTLKIRSTKLEDSAMYFCASSVSNTEAFFGQGTRLTVV.

The gene calls are TRBV6-5 and TRBJ2-7; 7 positions match TRBD1. Germline loops: CDR1 MNHEY, CDR2 SVGAGI. The junction had 11 bases not matched to a gene; V was cut back by 7 bases and J by 2 bases. There are 15 residues in the CDR3. Written as DNA, the CDR3 is TGTGCCAGCAAGAGAAGGGGGCAGGGGGCCTACGAGCAGTACTTC. It codes for CASKRRGQGAYEQYF.